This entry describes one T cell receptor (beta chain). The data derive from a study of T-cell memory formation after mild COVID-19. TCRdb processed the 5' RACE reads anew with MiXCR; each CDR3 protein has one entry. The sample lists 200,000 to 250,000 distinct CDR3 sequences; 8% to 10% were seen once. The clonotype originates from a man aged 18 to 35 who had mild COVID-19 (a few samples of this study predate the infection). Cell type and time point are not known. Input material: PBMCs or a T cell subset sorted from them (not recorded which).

The CDR3 DNA sequence: TGTGCCAGCAGTCACGACAGGGTCAGAGAGACCCAGTACTTC. Its protein is CASSHDRVRETQYF. The chain is built from TRBV7-7 and TRBJ2-5, with TRBD1 identical over 7 bases. The length of the CDR3 is 14 residues. J gave up 4 bases and V 6 bases, and 8 bases lay outside the gene matches. Germline V gene data show CDR1 as SSHAT and CDR2 as FNYEAQ (reference sequence).